The T cell receptor (beta chain) described here comes from a study of monozygotic twins with inflammatory bowel disease. The CDR3 length is 13 residues. CDR1 and CDR2 (germline): GTSNPN, SVGIG (reference sequence). TCRdb reprocessed the 5' RACE reads and reports one entry per CDR3 protein, with no DNA. The listing contains fewer than 400,000 distinct CDR3 sequences. T cells were not sorted, and total RNA was isolated straight from whole blood. Source material: blood. V usage is TRBV30 and J usage is TRBJ1-5; TCRdb's D call, TRBD1, is unchecked because there is no DNA. This clonotype originated in a human donor with ulcerative colitis or Crohn's disease, or a healthy co-twin of an affected twin (not recorded which). The CDR3 loop reads CAWTGEGNQPQHF.